Listed here are 26 T cell receptor beta chains from one sample, sequenced in a study of cytomegalovirus exposure and HLA in healthy donors. PCR was performed using 60 Vbeta and 13 Jbeta primers. Clones were read by immunoSEQ multiplex PCR, and TCRdb kept only the in-frame ones, dropping some. The sample includes 120,000 to 150,000 clones, more than 70% seen only once; the top ten take about 5.3%. Sequencing was done on a sample of PBMCs. Receptors originate from a woman aged 45-65 years in good health and CMV-seronegative.

This chain connects TRBV4-3 to TRBJ2-7; TRBD2 is a possible D gene (6 bases). Trimming took 6 bases from V and 1 from J, leaving 13 bases between them. CDR1 is LGHNA, CDR2 YSLEER, per germline. The CDR3 has 14 residues. The CDR3 protein is CASSPGRGSYEQYF. Here the CDR3 DNA reads TGCGCCAGCAGTCCGGGCCGGGGGTCCTACGAGCAGTACTTC.

The chain carries TRBV9 and TRBJ1-1; the match to TRBD1 covers 12 bases. The V gene's germline CDR1 is SGDLS and CDR2 YYNGEE. The V and J ends lost 4 bases and 1 base, in that order; junction bases with no gene match: 8. The CDR3 is made up of 17 amino acids. The CDR3, as DNA: TGTGCCAGCAGCTTAGGGACAGGGGGCCGGAGGAACACTGAAGCTTTCTTT. The encoded protein is CASSLGTGGRRNTEAFF.

The rearrangement uses TRBV28 and TRBJ1-5, with D perhaps TRBD1 (6 bases). This CDR3 spans 17 amino acids. Trimming took 5 bases from V and 2 from J, leaving 19 bases between them. Germline V CDR1 and CDR2: MDHEN, SYDVKM. CDR3 coding DNA: TGTGCCAGCAGTCTACCCATTGAACAGGGAGGCAATCAGCCCCAGCATTTT. Protein sequence: CASSLPIEQGGNQPQHF.

This chain's CDR3 is CASSYDRANSPLHF. CDR3 nucleotide sequence: TGTGCCAGCAGTTACGACAGGGCCAATTCACCCCTCCACTTT. The chain couples TRBV6-5 to TRBJ1-6; 7 nucleotides match TRBD1. Germline-derived CDR1 and CDR2 are MNHEY and SVGAGI. The CDR3 is 14 amino acids. J lost 7 bases, V lost 2 bases, and 2 bases had no gene match.

The chain has TRBV2 and TRBJ2-7; TRBD1 might be the D (5 bases). There are 15 residues in the CDR3. V lost 5 bases and J lost 1, with 15 bases in between. CDR1 is SNHLY, CDR2 FYNNEI, per germline. The CDR3 spells CASSTDSYHSYEQYF. The CDR3 bases are TGTGCCAGCAGTACCGACAGCTACCATTCCTACGAGCAGTACTTC.

This clone was seen a single time. The chain couples TRBV2 to TRBJ2-1, with TRBD2 identical over 7 bases. The CDR3 covers 17 residues. Germline V gene data show CDR1 as SNHLY and CDR2 as FYNNEI. V lost 6 bases, J lost 2 bases, and 13 bases stayed unmatched. Here the CDR3 DNA reads TGTGCCAGCAGAGGATCGAGCGGGGACCCGACCTACAATGAGCAGTTCTTC. This codes for CASRGSSGDPTYNEQFF.

The chain uses TRBV7-9 and TRBJ2-3; 9 bases line up with TRBD2. The ends lost 2 bases at V and 1 base at J; junction bases unmatched: 1. Germline CDR1 SEHNR, CDR2 FQNEAQ (reference sequence). The CDR3 spans 15 residues. This chain's CDR3 is CASSLTSGRTDTQYF. In DNA form, the CDR3 reads TGTGCCAGCAGCTTAACTAGCGGGCGCACAGATACGCAGTATTTT.

This chain joins TRBV6-1 and TRBJ2-3; 10 nucleotides line up with TRBD1. This CDR3 region has 15 residues. Germline loops: CDR1 MNHNS, CDR2 SASEGT. V was clipped by 6 bases and J by 1 base; unmatched bases: 4. In DNA, the CDR3 is TGTGCCAGCAGCTCCGGGACAGGGGGCACAGATACGCAGTATTTT. Amino acid sequence: CASSSGTGGTDTQYF.

The CDR3 bases are TGTGCCAGCAGCTTGGGACCTAGCGGGGGGGGAAGTGAGCAGTTCTTC. This sequence encodes CASSLGPSGGGSEQFF. The J gene is TRBJ2-1, the V gene TRBV7-9; 12 bases map to TRBD2. Looked up from germline, CDR1 is SEHNR and CDR2 is FQNEAQ (reference sequence). V gave up 3 bases and J gave up 9 bases; unmatched junction bases: 9. This CDR3 is built from 16 residues.

This clone was counted a few times. The chain couples TRBV7-9 to TRBJ1-5, with D unresolved. The V gene lost 1 base and the J gene lost 5 bases, with 6 bases spanning the gap. The CDR3 is 13 amino acids. Germline V gene sequence: CDR1 SEHNR, CDR2 FQNEAQ (reference sequence). The CDR3 reads CASSLGADQPQHF. CDR3 in DNA: TGTGCCAGCAGCTTAGGGGCCGATCAGCCCCAGCATTTT. The variable domain in full, completed from reference TRBV7-9 and TRBJ1-5, reads DTGVSQNPRHKITKRGQNVTFRCDPISEHNRLYWYRQTLGQGPEFLTYFQNEAQLEKSRLLSDRFSAERPKGSFSTLEIQRTEQGDSAMYLCASSLGADQPQHFGDGTRLSIL.

The sample holds one count of this clone. V and J are TRBV30 and TRBJ1-1; the D gene is possibly TRBD1 (6 bases). V was cut by 6 bases and J by 4 bases, with 12 bases left in between. The CDR3 runs 12 residues. Germline lookup yields CDR1 GTSNPN and CDR2 SVGIG (reference sequence). The CDR3 spells CACDRTGTEAFF. In DNA form, the CDR3 reads TGTGCCTGTGACAGGACGGGCACTGAAGCTTTCTTT.

The gene calls are TRBV19 and TRBJ2-7, with D maybe TRBD1 (5 bases). The V end lost 9 bases, the J end lost 3 bases, and 18 bases lay between the germline ends. Germline CDR1 reads LNHDA; CDR2 reads SQIVND (reference sequence). The CDR3 contains 14 residues. CDR3 in DNA: TGTGCCAGCAGGACACGAACCCCCTTCTACGAGCAGTACTTC. It yields the protein CASRTRTPFYEQYF.

The V gene is TRBV15, the J gene TRBJ2-2; D remains ambiguous. This CDR3 has 16 amino acids. Between the trimmed V and J ends, which lost 0 bases and 1 base, there was a span of 9 bases. CDR1 and CDR2 (germline): LNHNV, YYDKDF (reference sequence). CDR3 sequence: CATSRDLGQNTGELFF. The CDR3 DNA reads as TGTGCCACCAGCAGAGATCTGGGCCAGAACACCGGGGAGCTGTTTTTT.

The table lists this clone with a few counts. The chain joins TRBV7-8 to TRBJ2-3; unclear D gene. CDR1 is SGHVS, CDR2 FQNEAQ, per germline. The CDR3 extends over 17 amino acids. Trimming removed 5 bases from V and 0 bases from J, with 18 bases in between. The CDR3 region is CASSAARPGLSTDTQYF. CDR3 sequence (DNA): TGTGCCAGCAGCGCTGCCAGGCCAGGATTAAGCACAGATACGCAGTATTTT.

For the CDR3, the DNA is TGTGCCAGCAGCCTGGGGGGGGCCTATGGCTACACCTTC. Protein product: CASSLGGAYGYTF. The gene calls are TRBV27 and TRBJ1-2; D is perhaps TRBD1 (6 bases). The CDR3 runs to 13 residues. CDR1 is MNHEY, CDR2 SMNVEV, per germline (reference sequence). Between the trimmed V and J ends, which lost 6 bases and 4 bases, there was a span of 12 bases.

This chain connects TRBV6-1 to TRBJ2-1, with D perhaps matching TRBD2 (6 bases). V lost 4 bases to trimming and J lost 6 bases, with 16 bases between them. Looked up from germline, CDR1 is MNHNS and CDR2 is SASEGT. The CDR3 consists of 15 residues. For the CDR3, the DNA is TGTGCCAGCAGTGTTGGACGGGGGAGGCCCAATGAGCAGTTCTTC. As protein: CASSVGRGRPNEQFF.

V gene TRBV7-9 combines with J gene TRBJ1-5; weak D call: TRBD1 (5 bases). The CDR3 sequence is 15 residues long. Germline V gene data show CDR1 as SEHNR and CDR2 as FQNEAQ (reference sequence). Trimming removed 1 base at V and 2 bases at J, with 9 bases between. The CDR3, as DNA: TGTGCCAGCAGCTTAGACAGGTACGGCAATCAGCCCCAGCATTTT. Translated: CASSLDRYGNQPQHF. Complete variable domain (other parts from reference TRBV7-9 and TRBJ1-5): DTGVSQNPRHKITKRGQNVTFRCDPISEHNRLYWYRQTLGQGPEFLTYFQNEAQLEKSRLLSDRFSAERPKGSFSTLEIQRTEQGDSAMYLCASSLDRYGNQPQHFGDGTRLSIL.

The chain couples TRBV10-3 to TRBJ2-5, with TRBD1 as a possible D gene (6 bases). V shed 6 bases and J shed 2 bases, with 10 bases lying between them. Germline-derived CDR1 and CDR2 are ENHRY and SYGVKD. The CDR3 loop spans 13 amino acids. The CDR3, as DNA: TGTGCCATCAGGCCGACAGGTCAAGAGACCCAGTACTTC. As protein: CAIRPTGQETQYF.

This clone was detected once. The CDR3 DNA sequence: TGTGCCAGCAGCTTGTGGGCAGCTTCCTCCTACGAGCAGTACTTC. It translates to CASSLWAASSYEQYF. The chain combines TRBV5-4 with TRBJ2-7; D call uncertain. From germline, CDR1 is SGHNT and CDR2 YYREEE (reference sequence). CDR3 length: 15 residues. V was pared by 1 base and J by 0 bases, with 11 bases between. Full variable domain (outside the CDR3, taken from reference TRBV5-4 and TRBJ2-7): ETGVTQSPTHLIKTRGQQVTLRCSSQSGHNTVSWYQQALGQGPQFIFQYYREEENGRGNFPPRFSGLQFPNYSSELNVNALELDDSALYLCASSLWAASSYEQYFGPGTRLTVT.

V and J are TRBV7-8 and TRBJ2-2, with unresolved D. Trimming stripped 1 base from V and 3 bases from J, with 9 bases between. The CDR3 is made up of 15 amino acids. The germline gives CDR1 SGHVS, CDR2 FQNEAQ. CDR3 amino acids: CASSLDGRYTGELFF. DNA of the CDR3: TGTGCCAGCAGCTTAGATGGCAGATACACCGGGGAGCTGTTTTTT.

The chain couples TRBV2 to TRBJ1-2, with D tentatively TRBD1 (5 bases). The CDR3 runs 14 residues. Germline values: CDR1 SNHLY, CDR2 FYNNEI. V was clipped by 4 bases and J by 1 base, with 10 bases between them. The CDR3: CASSADSNNYGYTF. The CDR3 DNA is TGTGCCAGCAGTGCCGACAGTAATAACTATGGCTACACCTTC.

The rearrangement links TRBV28 to TRBJ1-1; 7 nucleotides match TRBD1. Germline values: CDR1 MDHEN, CDR2 SYDVKM. Unmatched junction bases numbered 12, after V lost 5 bases and J lost 0 bases. This CDR3 has 17 amino acids. The DNA for the CDR3 is TGTGCCAGCAGTCCCACAACGGGACAGCTACTGAACACTGAAGCTTTCTTT. Translating gives CASSPTTGQLLNTEAFF.

The chain's CDR3 is CASSIGAGQGRAQPQHF. For the CDR3, the DNA is TGTGCCAGTAGTATAGGGGCCGGACAGGGGAGGGCTCAGCCCCAGCATTTT. The J gene is TRBJ1-5, the V gene TRBV19, with 9 bases lining up with TRBD1. CDR3 length equals 17 residues. V was clipped by 1 base and J by 6 bases; unmatched bases: 10. Per the germline V gene, CDR1 is LNHDA and CDR2 is SQIVND (reference sequence).

J is TRBJ1-3 and V is TRBV5-1; D remains ambiguous. Trimming cost V 0 bases and J 0 bases, with 10 bases left between them. Germline values: CDR1 SGHRS, CDR2 YFSETQ. This CDR3 contains 16 residues. CDR3 region: CASSLDPGPSGNTIYF. The CDR3 bases are TGCGCCAGCAGCTTGGACCCAGGCCCCTCTGGAAACACCATATATTTT. Full variable domain (outside the CDR3, taken from reference TRBV5-1 and TRBJ1-3): KAGVTQTPRYLIKTRGQQVTLSCSPISGHRSVSWYQQTPGQGLQFLFEYFSETQRNKGNFPGRFSGRQFSNSRSEMNVSTLELGDSALYLCASSLDPGPSGNTIYFGEGSWLTVV.

This clone was found a few times. The V call is TRBV18, the J call TRBJ2-1; 10 bases fit TRBD2. The CDR3 extends over 14 amino acids. Germline-derived CDR1 and CDR2 are KGHSH and LQKENI. Trimming at V came to 2 bases and at J to 16 bases, leaving 11 bases not matched to a gene. CDR3 sequence (DNA): TGTGCCAGCTCACCAATTAGCGGGGGGCCGTTCGAATTCTTC. It codes for CASSPISGGPFEFF.

This rearrangement joins TRBV27 to TRBJ2-7; possible D gene TRBD2, 5 bases. The CDR3 spans 13 residues. V lost 6 bases to trimming and J lost 0 bases, with 9 bases between them. Per germline, CDR1 MNHEY and CDR2 SMNVEV (reference sequence). This CDR3 is CASSWTDSYEQYF. CDR3 in DNA: TGTGCCAGCAGCTGGACTGACTCCTACGAGCAGTACTTC.